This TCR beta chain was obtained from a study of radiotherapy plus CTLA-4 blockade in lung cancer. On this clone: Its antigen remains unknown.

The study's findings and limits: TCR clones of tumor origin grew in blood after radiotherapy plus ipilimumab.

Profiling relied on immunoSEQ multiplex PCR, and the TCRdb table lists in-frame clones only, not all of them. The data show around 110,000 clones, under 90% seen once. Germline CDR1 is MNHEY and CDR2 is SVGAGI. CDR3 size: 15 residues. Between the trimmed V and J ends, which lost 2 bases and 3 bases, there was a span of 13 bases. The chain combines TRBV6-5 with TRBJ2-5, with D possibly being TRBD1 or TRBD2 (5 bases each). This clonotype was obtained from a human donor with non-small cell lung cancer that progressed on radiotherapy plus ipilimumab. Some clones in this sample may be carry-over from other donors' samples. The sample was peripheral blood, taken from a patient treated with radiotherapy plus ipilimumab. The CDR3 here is CASSYPTGTKETQYF. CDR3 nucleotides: TGTGCCAGCAGTTACCCGACCGGGACGAAAGAGACCCAGTACTTC.